This T cell receptor beta chain comes out of a study of T cell responses to AZD1222 COVID-19 vaccine. General study points: Repertoires were sampled only after the peak T cell response. The donor group comprised mostly white British people and more females; the analysis possibly underestimated clonal diversity. Unmutated variant regions are reportedly the target of nearly half of TCRs that are spike-specific. Dominant at 160-218 and 743-854, vaccine-associated CD4 TCRs also spanned spike.

Comments on this clone: Its target is unknown.

Assay used: immunoSEQ multiplex PCR; TCRdb lists only in-frame clones, some missing. This sample's table has over 120,000 clones. In germline, CDR1 is SGHAT, CDR2 FQNNGV. V shed 2 bases and J shed 2 bases, with 4 bases lying between them. The CDR3 spans 13 residues. The source of this sequence is an adult in good health. The source material was peripheral blood. The chain couples TRBV11-2 to TRBJ1-5; D unclear. DNA for the CDR3: TGTGCCAGCAGCTTATTTGGCAATCAGCCCCAGCATTTT. Translation: CASSLFGNQPQHF.